This is a list of T cell receptor beta chains from one sample in a study of CD4 T cells in relation to SARS-CoV-2 and coronaviruses. Sequenced by immunoSEQ multiplex PCR; TCRdb stores in-frame clones only, minus some. The sample holds tens of thousands of clones, 80% to 90% seen once. Specimen: memory CD4+ T cells from PBMCs. The source of these receptors is an adult with COVID-19. CDR3s include the opening cysteine and the closing phenylalanine or tryptophan. Fields, in order: clone size, V gene, CDR3 length, CDR3 protein. Part of the rows lack a size; the others show once, few, many or a class for expanded clones.

>-|TRBV6-5|12
CASGTGNHEQYF
>-|TRBV18|15
CASSPLPYSNQPQHF
>-|TRBV5-6|15
CASSLWGYSNQPQHF
>-|TRBV19|14
CASSILANTGELFF
>-|TRBV7-3|14
CASSAGPTNTEAFF
>-|TRBV5-1|14
CASKPSENTGELFF
>-|TRBV7-6|15
CASSLFRQSTDTQYF
>-|TRBV2|15
CASSDRLTAYNEQFF
>-|TRBV3-1/TRBV3-2|13
CASSLGQNYGYTF
>-|TRBV3-1/TRBV3-2|14
CASSQVIVGEKLFF
>-|TRBV6-5|14
CASRSRSSLYGYTF
>-|TRBV19|16
CASSIQFRLAGDTQYF
>-|TRBV2|16
CASMDRSSPGANVLTF
>-|TRBV30|21
CAWSALAGTSGREASTDTQYF
>-|TRBV7-2|13
CASSSLLAAIQYF
>-|TRBV5-4|17
CASSAARDRSYTGELFF
>-|TRBV20-1|15
CSASGQARGTGELFF
>-|TRBV7-2|13
CASSLGPLGTQYF
>-|TRBV5-1|11
CASSLYNEQFF
>-|TRBV6-5|12
CASSTGIGEQYF
>once|TRBV15|15
CATSTNRAGANVLTF
>-|TRBV6-5|14
CASSYTSGRETQYF
>-|TRBV28|19
CASSLTFGGGGGWGGEQFF
>-|TRBV7-2|16
CASSLYRGLSNQPQHF
>-|TRBV5-1|15
CASSLAPGPGAEAFF
>-|TRBV5-1|14
CASRGGSHNYGYTF
>once|TRBV6-5|14
CASQNSRGVTEQYF
>-|TRBV5-6|16
CASSFFRAGSIGEAFF
>-|TRBV7-8|15
CASSLVAAASYEQYF
>-|TRBV24-1|16
CATSDSLAGATDTQYF
>-|TRBV19|15
CASSMRQAGNTEAFF
>-|TRBV7-9|17
CASSSTPLGTKAGELFF
>-|TRBV30|13
CAWSLNQNDEQYF
>-|TRBV6-5|13
CATLTPGTGELFF
>-|TRBV2|14
CASSERTGQETQYF
>-|TRBV14|12
CASSRNYSPLHF
>-|TRBV5-4|19
CASSLEASGRGDPYNEQFF
>-|TRBV11-1|13
CASSFPGFPEAFF
>-|TRBV29-1|13
CSVSGSPQETQYF
>-|TRBV11-2|15
CASSIMGGGYYEQYF
>-|TRBV5-8|15
CASSQGSGLGAEAFF